Listed below are T cell receptor beta chains from one sample, sequenced in a study of response to subunit inactivated influenza vaccine. From the RT-PCR reads, TCRdb called clonotypes with MiXCR, one entry per CDR3 protein. In the table there are 650,000 to 800,000 distinct CDR3 sequences, approximately 13% of which are singletons. Here the sequenced sample was PBMCs from blood, taken around 15 days before vaccination. The receptors stem from a man aged 50-60 years who received an inactivated influenza vaccine. CDR3s include the opening cysteine and the closing phenylalanine or tryptophan. Fields, in order: J gene, V gene, clone size, CDR3 protein. Clone size is given for some rows only: seen once, a few or many times, or a class if the clone is expanded.

>TRBJ1-6|TRBV20-1|-
CSVRGRDTNSPLHF
>TRBJ2-5|TRBV5-6|-
CASSKLTGIIFLETQYF
>TRBJ1-2|TRBV4-3|many
CASSPQTGGNYGYTF
>TRBJ1-1|TRBV19|-
CATQEGRGAFF
>TRBJ2-1|TRBV30|-
CAWIGPQTNEQFF
>TRBJ2-6|TRBV7-6|-
CASSIRGSGANVLTF
>TRBJ2-1|TRBV7-9|few
CASSSTGFHTHNEQFF
>TRBJ2-7|TRBV6-1|-
CASRVPERYEQYF
>TRBJ2-6|TRBV2|many
CASSERGTGANVLTF
>TRBJ2-3|TRBV9|few
CASSIGLASTDTQYF
>TRBJ2-3|TRBV5-1|many
CASSTGTSYTDTQYF
>TRBJ1-6|TRBV10-3|few
CAISESLGRVNSPLHF
>TRBJ2-1|TRBV20-1|few
CSARDPGGQAYNEQFF
>TRBJ2-1|TRBV11-2|-
CASSLDSVPGGSYNEQFF
>TRBJ1-6|TRBV6-1|-
CASRDQLSSYNSPLHF
>TRBJ2-7|TRBV7-2|few
CASSLWGPLIPYEQYF
>TRBJ2-2|TRBV12-3/TRBV12-4|many
CASSWDTPNTGELFF
>TRBJ2-1|TRBV12-3/TRBV12-4|few
CASTRTGGESGEQFF
>TRBJ1-2|TRBV4-2|few
CASSPTQGGYGYTF